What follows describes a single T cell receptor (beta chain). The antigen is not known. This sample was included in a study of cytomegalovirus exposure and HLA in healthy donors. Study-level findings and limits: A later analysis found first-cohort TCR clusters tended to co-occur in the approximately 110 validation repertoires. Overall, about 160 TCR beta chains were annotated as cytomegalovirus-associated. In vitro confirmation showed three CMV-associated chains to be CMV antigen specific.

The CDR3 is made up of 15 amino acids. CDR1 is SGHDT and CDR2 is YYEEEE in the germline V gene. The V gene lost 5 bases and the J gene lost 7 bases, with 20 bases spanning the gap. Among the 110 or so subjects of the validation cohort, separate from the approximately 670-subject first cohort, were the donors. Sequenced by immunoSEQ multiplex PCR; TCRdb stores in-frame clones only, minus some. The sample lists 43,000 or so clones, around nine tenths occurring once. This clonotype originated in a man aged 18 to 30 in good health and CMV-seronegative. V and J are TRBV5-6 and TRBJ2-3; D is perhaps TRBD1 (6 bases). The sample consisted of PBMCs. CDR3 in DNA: TGTGCCAGCAGGGTACAGGGAACGACCTTTTATACGCAGTATTTT. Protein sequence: CASRVQGTTFYTQYF.